This T cell receptor beta chain was identified during a study of CD8+ T cells in alopecia areata (dated by TCRdb to about 2018). Regarding the research as a whole: The treated patients took part in an open-label pilot trial in which moderate-to-severe alopecia areata was treated with oral tofacitinib at 5 to 10 mg twice daily. Disease severity in treated patients was measured with the SALT score, which quantifies the percentage of affected scalp surface area. Patients on tofacitinib were biopsied at baseline and after 4 and 24 weeks of treatment, and several of the patients also had a later scalp biopsy. TCRbeta CDR3 regions were amplified by immunoSEQ multiplex PCR with 35 Vbeta forward and 13 Jbeta reverse primers. Clonality in the scalp was compared among normal scalp (n=4), patchy alopecia areata scalp (n=8), and alopecia totalis/universalis scalp (n=8). High-throughput TCRbeta sequencing was used to examine T cell clonal expansion in alopecia areata in both the C3H/HeJ mouse model and human patients. Scalp tissue and sorted CD4+ and CD8+ peripheral blood T cells from patchy and totalis/universalis alopecia areata patients and from healthy controls were covered by human TCRbeta sequencing. Patients stayed on tofacitinib for 6 to 18 months and then had 6 months of follow-up off drug so that delayed response and recurrence could be assessed. RNA was extracted with the PAXgene miRNA kit for fixed scalp, the miRNeasy kit for PBMCs, and the RNeasy kit for mouse skin. Findings and caveats that apply to the study as a whole: Lesional scalp, especially in alopecia totalis/universalis, showed higher clonality and more expanded CD8+ clones than normal scalp, suggesting antigenic drive. Unlike mouse skin, which is dominated by gammadelta T cells, normal human skin has resident alphabeta T cells that are also sequenced, and this complicates analysis of the scalp TCR repertoire. Many expanded lesional clones were found to persist in scalp and blood during tofacitinib treatment, and relapse after treatment cessation may be partly explained by this persistence. Scalp clonality and the number of expanded CD8+ clones among the top 100 scalp clones were significantly decreased by tofacitinib. Because the treated cohort was small and had just a single nonresponder, larger studies are needed to establish links between baseline CD8+ expansion and response. Shared TCR sequences between patients were less evident than in mice, which may be partly attributable to HLA diversity in the patient population.

As for this clone: The antigen this receptor binds is unknown. Qualities for individual bases were not recorded, and no much larger clone is one base off.

Library prep was done by the immunoSEQ multiplex PCR assay. For TCR sequencing, RNA was extracted from every sample and reverse transcribed into cDNA to serve as template. SuperScript III was used to make first-strand cDNA, primed with a 2:1 mix of oligo-dT and random hexamers. Amplification bias was assessed with a synthetic immune receptor repertoire, and residual bias was removed computationally. The study's processing was this. Raw reads were preprocessed to remove errors, and CDR3 was defined according to IMGT conventions as the region from the conserved cysteine to phenylalanine. Clonality was computed by normalizing Shannon entropy by log2 of the number of productive unique TCRs and subtracting the result from 1. Whether scalp clones were CD4 or CD8 was inferred by matching scalp TCRbeta sequences against CD4 and CD8 repertoires sorted from blood. TCRdb retrieved this table from immuneACCESS and kept in-frame rearrangements only. Not all clones are present; in checked studies, unresolved V genes account for under half, and no reason is known for the remainder. That table gives V, J and clone size, and the DNA gave D and trimming. The sample table holds about 220,000 clones, of which about 50% were seen once. 1.6% of the sample is held by the ten biggest clonotypes.

The V and J ends are trimmed by 5 bases and 4 bases, leaving 8 bases between them. Measured from the cysteine to the phenylalanine, the CDR3 is 13 residues long. Of all the DNA, just the CDR3 is kept, 39 bases in frame from base 1. CDR1 and CDR2, per the germline V gene (reference sequence), are SEHNR and FQNEAQ. The sample's time point label, in plain terms: four to five weeks on oral tofacitinib. According to the study, the label for this sample's treatment or condition signals: oral pan-JAK inhibitor, 5-10 mg twice daily. Peripheral blood and lesional scalp punch biopsies were obtained from patients with alopecia areata. PBMCs were separated by density centrifugation and stained for CD3, CD4 and CD8, after which CD4+ and CD8+ T cells were sorted on a FACSAria.

The specimen comprised CD4+ T cells sorted from blood, sampled at week 4, from a patient treated with tofacitinib. Here the chain combines TRBV7-9 and TRBJ1-4; no D gene is confidently identified. The TCR was taken from a human donor with alopecia areata. CDR3 sequence: CASSRGINEKLFF. The sequenced DNA: TGTGCCAGCAGCCGAGGGATTAATGAAAAACTGTTTTTT.